The 22 T cell receptor beta chains below were found in one sample sequenced in a study of control samples from healthy donors and cancer patients. The protocol was immunoSEQ multiplex PCR, while the TCRdb copy is restricted to in-frame clones and leaves out a portion. The repertoire holds around 150,000 clones, with 96% as singletons. Sequencing input: blood. The origin of the receptors is a woman in her twenties or thirties in good health.

The chain links TRBV6-5 to TRBJ2-7; the D gene is possibly TRBD2 (5 bases). This CDR3 spans 14 amino acids. Trimming removed 4 bases at V and 3 bases at J, with 13 bases between. Germline loops: CDR1 MNHEY, CDR2 SVGAGI. The CDR3 spells CASSSSLAHYEQYF. CDR3 nucleotides: TGTGCCAGCAGTTCCAGTCTAGCTCACTACGAGCAGTACTTC.

This chain uses TRBV7-9 with TRBJ2-2, with D possibly called TRBD1 or TRBD2 (5 bases each). V gave up 3 bases and J gave up 6 bases, with 14 bases separating them. Germline loops: CDR1 SEHNR, CDR2 FQNEAQ (reference sequence). This CDR3 has 15 amino acids. The CDR3 DNA follows: TGTGCCAGCAGCTTTGGGACGGGCTCCCCCGGGGAGCTGTTTTTT. It specifies CASSFGTGSPGELFF. Based on the CDR3 plus reference TRBV7-9 and TRBJ2-2, the full variable domain is DTGVSQNPRHKITKRGQNVTFRCDPISEHNRLYWYRQTLGQGPEFLTYFQNEAQLEKSRLLSDRFSAERPKGSFSTLEIQRTEQGDSAMYLCASSFGTGSPGELFFGEGSRLTVL.

The V call is TRBV6-5, the J call TRBJ1-2; 8 bases line up with TRBD1. The CDR3 extends over 14 amino acids. The J segment lost 7 bases and the V segment lost 5 bases, leaving 9 bases of the junction unmatched. From germline, CDR1 is MNHEY and CDR2 SVGAGI. The CDR3 sequence: CASSTPGTGRGYTF. For the CDR3, the DNA is TGTGCCAGCAGTACCCCCGGGACAGGACGTGGCTACACCTTC.

V gene TRBV28 combines with J gene TRBJ1-4; D unresolved. V dropped 7 bases and J dropped 3 bases, with 6 bases sitting between them. Looked up from germline, CDR1 is MDHEN and CDR2 is SYDVKM. The CDR3 runs to 12 residues. CDR3 region: CASTRPNEKLFF. In DNA form, the CDR3 reads TGTGCCAGCACAAGACCTAATGAAAAACTGTTTTTT.

The CDR3 sequence is CASSYGDSFNEQFF. In DNA form, the CDR3 reads TGTGCCAGCAGCTATGGGGACAGTTTCAATGAGCAGTTCTTC. V is TRBV9 and J is TRBJ2-1; 7 bases line up with TRBD1. V gave up 4 bases and J gave up 6 bases; unmatched junction bases: 7. The CDR3 contains 14 residues. In germline, CDR1 is SGDLS, CDR2 YYNGEE.

The chain recombines TRBV7-6 with TRBJ1-1; D unresolved. Germline V gene sequence: CDR1 SGHVS, CDR2 FNYEAQ. The CDR3 loop spans 15 amino acids. The ends were cut back, 7 bases at V and 5 bases at J, with 20 bases in the middle. The CDR3 loop reads CASTAFTEVVTEAFF. CDR3 coding DNA: TGTGCCAGCACAGCTTTCACAGAGGTGGTAACTGAAGCTTTCTTT. Using reference TRBV7-6 and TRBJ1-1 for the parts outside the CDR3, the full variable domain is GAGVSQSPRYKVTKRGQDVALRCDPISGHVSLYWYRQALGQGPEFLTYFNYEAQQDKSGLPNDRFSAERPEGSISTLTIQRTEQRDSAMYRCASTAFTEVVTEAFFGQGTRLTVV.

This sequence joins TRBV3-1 (or the pseudogene TRBV3-2) and TRBJ2-2; D possibly corresponds to TRBD1 (6 bases). CDR3 length: 16 residues. Trimming removed 3 bases at V and 6 bases at J, with 17 bases between. Germline CDR1 reads LGHDT; CDR2 reads YNNKEL (reference sequence). The CDR3 region has the DNA TGTGCCAGCAGCCAGGACGGACAGATTATCCCCGGGGAGCTGTTTTTT. It encodes CASSQDGQIIPGELFF.

The rearrangement joins TRBV9 to TRBJ2-3; D may be TRBD2 (5 bases). The CDR3 is made up of 15 amino acids. Germline V gene sequence: CDR1 SGDLS, CDR2 YYNGEE. The V and J ends lost 2 bases and 0 bases respectively, with 10 bases between them. In DNA form, the CDR3 reads TGTGCCAGCAGCGTTGAGGGCCACAGCACAGATACGCAGTATTTT. Its protein is CASSVEGHSTDTQYF.

This clone was seen only once. The CDR3 DNA follows: TGTGCCAGCAGTAAAGTTCAGGACAGGGGATTATCTGAAGCTTTCTTT. It is translated as CASSKVQDRGLSEAFF. The J gene is TRBJ1-1, the V gene TRBV6-2 or TRBV6-3, with 9 bases that match TRBD1. J lost 6 bases, V lost 5 bases, and 13 bases had no gene match. The CDR3 covers 16 residues. Germline V gene sequence: CDR1 MNHEY, CDR2 SVGEGT.

The J gene is TRBJ1-2, the V gene TRBV13, with D possibly TRBD1 on 5 matching bases. CDR1 is PRHDT, CDR2 FYEKMQ, per germline (reference sequence). V was pared by 5 bases and J by 0 bases, with 13 bases between. CDR3 length: 15 amino acids. The CDR3 loop reads CASSLVIGANYGYTF. The CDR3 region has the DNA TGTGCCAGCAGCCTAGTGATAGGGGCTAACTATGGCTACACCTTC. The whole variable domain, remainder taken from reference TRBV13 and TRBJ1-2, is AAGVIQSPRHLIKEKRETATLKCYPIPRHDTVYWYQQGPGQDPQFLISFYEKMQSDKGSIPDRFSAQQFSDYHSELNMSSLELGDSALYFCASSLVIGANYGYTFGSGTRLTVV.

This clone came up once. V usage is TRBV30 and J usage is TRBJ1-2; D is perhaps TRBD1 (6 bases). V was trimmed by 2 bases and J by 2 bases, leaving 18 bases between them. Per the germline V gene, CDR1 is GTSNPN and CDR2 is SVGIG (reference sequence). The CDR3 runs 16 residues. CDR3 in DNA: TGTGCCTGGAGTAGAGGCGGGGGCGTCGAAAACTATGGCTACACCTTC. Amino acid sequence: CAWSRGGGVENYGYTF.

This clone was recorded once. This chain's CDR3 is CASSRPGLAFPSSYNEQFF. The CDR3 DNA follows: TGTGCCAGCAGCCGCCCGGGACTAGCTTTCCCAAGCTCCTACAATGAGCAGTTCTTC. This chain joins TRBV5-4 and TRBJ2-1, with 9 positions matching TRBD2. V gave up 4 bases and J gave up 0 bases; unmatched junction bases: 14. CDR3 length: 19 residues. CDR1 SGHNT and CDR2 YYREEE come from the germline V gene (reference sequence).

The CDR3 spells CASSMTSGSPYEQYF. The CDR3 DNA reads as TGTGCCAGTAGTATGACTAGCGGGAGCCCCTACGAGCAGTACTTC. V gene TRBV19 combines with J gene TRBJ2-7; 12 nucleotides align to TRBD2. This CDR3 has 15 residues. V shed 3 bases, J shed 2 bases, and the junction held 2 bases outside the gene matches. Germline V gives CDR1 LNHDA, CDR2 SQIVND (reference sequence).

V usage is TRBV29-1 and J usage is TRBJ2-7; 7 bases line up with TRBD1. From germline, CDR1 is SQVTM and CDR2 ANQGSEA. V lost 6 bases to trimming and J lost 3 bases; unmatched junction nucleotides: 8. The CDR3 loop spans 13 amino acids. CDR3 protein: CSVMGQTLYEQYF. The CDR3, as DNA: TGCAGCGTAATGGGACAGACTCTCTACGAGCAGTACTTC.

The genes are TRBV5-1 and TRBJ1-1; D possibly corresponds to TRBD1 (6 bases). Trimming stripped 4 bases from V and 4 bases from J, with 20 bases between. Germline lookup yields CDR1 SGHRS and CDR2 YFSETQ. The CDR3 runs to 16 residues. The CDR3: CASSPRGAVRGTEAFF. The CDR3 coding sequence is TGCGCCAGCAGCCCACGGGGGGCAGTCCGGGGCACTGAAGCTTTCTTT.

J is TRBJ2-2 and V is TRBV5-1; TRBD2 agrees at 7 bases. Germline assignment: CDR1 SGHRS and CDR2 YFSETQ. V trimming: 3 bases; J trimming: 0 bases; junction bases outside the gene matches: 2. CDR3 size: 15 residues. CDR3 loop: CASSYSGPNTGELFF. The CDR3 coding sequence is TGCGCCAGCAGCTATAGCGGGCCGAACACCGGGGAGCTGTTTTTT.

V usage is TRBV24-1 and J usage is TRBJ2-5; no firm D call. Germline CDR1 is KGHDR and CDR2 is SFDVKD. The germline V and J ends were trimmed by 4 bases and 1 base, with 12 bases remaining between them. The CDR3 spans 15 residues. The CDR3 DNA reads TGTGCCACCAGTGACCAGAGAGGCCTCCAAGAGACCCAGTACTTC. Its protein is CATSDQRGLQETQYF.

This chain uses TRBV10-3 with TRBJ2-1, with TRBD2 identical over 10 bases. The CDR3 consists of 17 residues. CDR1 is ENHRY and CDR2 is SYGVKD in the germline V gene. With 3 bases clipped from V and 3 bases from J, the junction kept 8 bases outside the gene matches. CDR3 residues: CAISDQSGGAYYNEQFF. The CDR3, as DNA: TGTGCCATCAGTGACCAAAGCGGGGGGGCCTACTACAATGAGCAGTTCTTC.

The V gene is TRBV28, the J gene TRBJ1-3; 9 nucleotides line up with TRBD1. The trim removed 6 bases at V and 0 bases at J, leaving 9 bases unmatched. Germline V lookup: CDR1 MDHEN, CDR2 SYDVKM. The CDR3 is made up of 17 amino acids. The CDR3 reads CASRWDRETYSGNTIYF. DNA of the CDR3: TGTGCCAGCAGGTGGGACAGGGAGACCTACTCTGGAAACACCATATATTTT.

The J gene is TRBJ2-1, the V gene TRBV29-1; 8 bases line up with TRBD2. The CDR3 length is 13 residues. V shed 4 bases, J shed 3 bases, and the junction held 2 bases outside the gene matches. Germline V gene data show CDR1 as SQVTM and CDR2 as ANQGSEA. The CDR3 protein is CSVVLAGYNEQFF. The CDR3 DNA reads as TGCAGCGTTGTCCTAGCGGGCTACAATGAGCAGTTCTTC.

The chain uses TRBV2 and TRBJ2-1; D perhaps matches TRBD2 (5 bases). This CDR3 comprises 15 residues. Germline CDR1 and CDR2: SNHLY and FYNNEI. V dropped 2 bases and J dropped 6 bases, with 14 bases sitting between them. CDR3 protein: CASSEIGGAPNEQFF. The CDR3 nucleotides are TGTGCCAGCAGTGAAATTGGAGGAGCCCCCAATGAGCAGTTCTTC.

The chain is built from TRBV5-6 and TRBJ2-1; D remains unclear. V lost 3 bases and J 8 bases, leaving 6 bases between the germline ends. Germline V gives CDR1 SGHDT, CDR2 YYEEEE. The CDR3 is made up of 11 amino acids. The CDR3, as DNA: TGTGCCAGCAGCTATATGTATGAGCAGTTCTTC. The encoded protein is CASSYMYEQFF.